Presented here are 29 T cell receptor beta chains from one specimen sequenced in a study of CD8+ T cells in alopecia areata. Once RNA had been extracted, it was reverse transcribed into cDNA to act as the sequencing template. Only in-frame clones appear in the TCRdb table, and some are missing; sequencing was by immunoSEQ multiplex PCR. The repertoire holds around 30,000 clones, with over 60% as singletons. The sequencing input was NKG2D-low CD8+ T cells sorted from blood. These receptors originate from a human donor with alopecia areata.

This chain connects TRBV29-1 to TRBJ2-5, with D possibly matching TRBD2 (5 bases). The CDR3 contains 13 residues. Between the trimmed V and J ends, which lost 0 bases and 11 bases, there was a span of 16 bases. Germline CDR1 SQVTM, CDR2 ANQGSEA. In DNA form, the CDR3 reads TGCAGCGTTGAAGATGGACTCCGGGGTGAGCAGTACTTC. Protein: CSVEDGLRGEQYF.

V usage is TRBV29-1 and J usage is TRBJ2-4; 7 nucleotides align to TRBD2. V was pared by 7 bases and J by 0 bases, with 12 bases of the junction left unmatched. Germline loops: CDR1 SQVTM, CDR2 ANQGSEA. The CDR3 is 16 residues long. In DNA form, the CDR3 reads TGCAGCGCACGACTAGGGAGGGCGGGAGCCAAAAACATTCAGTACTTC. It translates to CSARLGRAGAKNIQYF.

This sequence joins TRBV27 and TRBJ2-1; 12 bases line up with TRBD2. V lost 6 bases and J lost 0; bases outside the gene matches: 6. Per the germline V gene, CDR1 is MNHEY and CDR2 is SMNVEV (reference sequence). The CDR3 is 17 amino acids. The CDR3 nucleotides are TGTGCCAGCAGCACCCTAGCGGGAGGGCCCTCCTACAATGAGCAGTTCTTC. It translates to CASSTLAGGPSYNEQFF.

This sequence joins TRBV2 and TRBJ2-7, with 11 bases that match TRBD2. Germline CDR1 reads SNHLY; CDR2 reads FYNNEI. The CDR3 consists of 14 residues. V shed 3 bases and J 8 bases; nucleotides not matched to a gene: 6. This chain's CDR3 is CASSDLTSGRQQYF. Written as DNA, the CDR3 is TGTGCCAGCAGTGATCTAACTAGCGGGAGACAGCAGTACTTC.

CDR3 DNA sequence: TGCAGCGTCGCCCTGGTTGATGCATGGGCGGGAGCGACTGGGGCCAACGTCCTGACTTTC. Protein: CSVALVDAWAGATGANVLTF. The rearrangement links TRBV29-1 to TRBJ2-6; 7 bases map to TRBD2. The trim removed 6 bases at V and 2 bases at J, leaving 22 bases unmatched. CDR1 and CDR2 from the germline V gene are SQVTM and ANQGSEA. The CDR3 totals 20 residues.

The chain's CDR3 is CASSDRAGANNEQFF. As DNA, the CDR3 is TGTGCCAGCAGTGATAGAGCGGGAGCTAACAATGAGCAGTTCTTC. The genes are TRBV6-4 and TRBJ2-1; 8 nucleotides line up with TRBD2. In germline, CDR1 is MRHNA, CDR2 SNTAGT. CDR3 length: 15 amino acids. With 3 bases clipped from V and 5 bases from J, the junction kept 6 bases outside the gene matches.

This chain connects TRBV14 to TRBJ2-2; D might be TRBD2 (6 bases). This CDR3 is built from 15 residues. Germline lookup yields CDR1 SGHDN and CDR2 FVKESK. V was pared by 3 bases and J by 5 bases, with 13 bases between. The DNA for the CDR3 is TGTGCCAGCAGCCAGGGCGGGAAACTTACCGGGGAGCTGTTTTTT. Amino acids: CASSQGGKLTGELFF. Full variable domain (rest looked up from reference TRBV14 and TRBJ2-2): EAGVTQFPSHSVIEKGQTVTLRCDPISGHDNLYWYRRVMGKEIKFLLHFVKESKQDESGMPNNRFLAERTGGTYSTLKVQPAELEDSGVYFCASSQGGKLTGELFFGEGSRLTVL.

This sequence joins TRBV19 and TRBJ1-4; D gene uncertain. The CDR3 is 16 residues long. Trimming removed 6 bases from V and 0 bases from J, with 14 bases in between. The germline gives CDR1 LNHDA, CDR2 SQIVND (reference sequence). CDR3 nucleotides: TGTGCCAGTAGCTTGGACGGATCGACAACTAATGAAAAACTGTTTTTT. Translated, it gives CASSLDGSTTNEKLFF.

The rearrangement links TRBV5-4 to TRBJ2-7; TRBD1 is a possible D gene (6 bases). The CDR3 has 14 residues. CDR1 SGHNT and CDR2 YYREEE come from the germline V gene (reference sequence). V shed 1 base and J shed 5 bases, with 13 bases lying between them. The DNA of the CDR3 is TGTGCCAGCAGCTTGACCACAGGGACGAACGAGCAGTACTTC. Translated, it gives CASSLTTGTNEQYF.

The chain joins TRBV9 to TRBJ1-2; D call uncertain. This CDR3 has 13 amino acids. Per the germline V gene, CDR1 is SGDLS and CDR2 is YYNGEE. V was clipped by 3 bases and J by 5 bases, with 11 bases between them. The CDR3 DNA follows: TGTGCCAGCAGCGGACTCGGGCCTTATGGCTACACCTTC. Amino acids: CASSGLGPYGYTF. The full variable domain, with the rest looked up from reference TRBV9 and TRBJ1-2, is DSGVTQTPKHLITATGQRVTLRCSPRSGDLSVYWYQQSLDQGLQFLIQYYNGEERAKGNILERFSAQQFPDLHSELNLSSLELGDSALYFCASSGLGPYGYTFGSGTRLTVV.

The chain joins TRBV29-1 to TRBJ2-1, with D unclear. Per germline, CDR1 SQVTM and CDR2 ANQGSEA. CDR3 length: 11 amino acids. CDR3 region: CAVGFYNEQFF. DNA of the CDR3: TGCGCGGTCGGGTTCTACAATGAGCAGTTCTTC.

The chain couples TRBV29-1 to TRBJ2-7; no definite D call. CDR3 size: 13 residues. Germline V gene sequence: CDR1 SQVTM, CDR2 ANQGSEA. The ends were cut back, 3 bases at V and 1 base at J, with 10 bases in the middle. CDR3 DNA sequence: TGCAGCGTTGAGTCCGTCGGATCCTACGAGCAGTACTTC. It yields the protein CSVESVGSYEQYF.

This chain connects TRBV29-1 to TRBJ2-5; 11 nucleotides agree with TRBD1. The CDR3 sequence is 15 residues long. V trimming: 7 bases; J trimming: 3 bases; junction bases outside the gene matches: 10. Germline lookup yields CDR1 SQVTM and CDR2 ANQGSEA. CDR3 DNA: TGCAGCGGGGAAGTGGACAGGGGGCCTGAAGAGACCCAGTACTTC. As protein: CSGEVDRGPEETQYF.

The chain carries TRBV20-1 and TRBJ1-5; a possible D gene is TRBD1 (5 bases). The CDR3 is made up of 11 amino acids. Germline-derived CDR1 and CDR2 are DFQATT and SNEGSKA (reference sequence). V was cut by 2 bases and J by 11 bases, with 10 bases left in between. The CDR3 spells CSARFEGAQHF. The CDR3 DNA sequence: TGCAGTGCTAGATTTGAAGGGGCCCAGCATTTT.

This sequence joins TRBV15 and TRBJ2-7; no definite D call. CDR1 and CDR2 from the germline V gene are LNHNV and YYDKDF (reference sequence). Trimming took off 1 base at V and 3 bases at J, with 7 bases between the two ends. The CDR3 contains 13 residues. The CDR3 region has the DNA TGTGCCACCAGCAGAGGGGCCAGCTACGAGCAGTACTTC. Translation gives CATSRGASYEQYF.

The chain employs TRBV7-9 and TRBJ2-3, with TRBD2 identical over 9 bases. Germline trimming cut 4 bases from V and 4 bases from J; bases unmatched to any gene: 6. Germline CDR1 is SEHNR and CDR2 is FQNEAQ (reference sequence). This CDR3 region has 15 residues. In DNA, the CDR3 is TGTGCCAGCAGCTCGCGGACTAGCGTATCAGATACGCAGTATTTT. Translated, it gives CASSSRTSVSDTQYF.

This chain connects TRBV2 to TRBJ2-4; D might be TRBD2 (5 bases). The V and J ends lost 5 bases and 8 bases respectively, with 16 bases between them. The CDR3 loop spans 14 amino acids. The V gene's germline CDR1 is SNHLY and CDR2 FYNNEI. In DNA form, the CDR3 reads TGTGCCAGCAGTCCGACAACCAACGGGGACATTCAGTACTTC. It codes for CASSPTTNGDIQYF.

The chain employs TRBV5-1 and TRBJ2-7; TRBD1 aligns across 8 bases. The germline CDR1 and CDR2 sequences are SGHRS and YFSETQ. V was pared by 1 base and J by 6 bases, with 9 bases of the junction left unmatched. The CDR3 is 15 residues long. The CDR3 loop reads CASSLYAGGAVEQYF. CDR3 DNA: TGCGCCAGCAGCTTGTATGCAGGGGGCGCGGTCGAGCAGTACTTC.

The chain joins TRBV7-8 to TRBJ2-2; 9 bases align to TRBD1. The V gene's germline CDR1 is SGHVS and CDR2 FQNEAQ. The junction had 10 bases not matched to a gene; V was cut back by 7 bases and J by 4 bases. The CDR3 loop spans 16 amino acids. The CDR3 region is CASTQNRGPGTGELFF. DNA of the CDR3: TGTGCCAGCACCCAGAACAGGGGGCCGGGCACCGGGGAGCTGTTTTTT. The complete variable domain, with remaining parts taken from reference TRBV7-8 and TRBJ2-2, reads GAGVSQSPRYKVAKRGQDVALRCDPISGHVSLFWYQQALGQGPEFLTYFQNEAQLDKSGLPSDRFFAERPEGSVSTLKIQRTQQEDSAVYLCASTQNRGPGTGELFFGEGSRLTVL.

The V and J genes are TRBV11-2 and TRBJ2-2; perhaps TRBD1 as D (6 bases). The CDR3 has 15 amino acids. CDR1 is SGHAT, CDR2 FQNNGV, per germline. The V end was cut by 2 bases, the J end by 0 bases, with 7 bases between. The CDR3 DNA sequence: TGTGCCAGCAGCTTACAGGGGACGAACACCGGGGAGCTGTTTTTT. Its translation is CASSLQGTNTGELFF.

The rearrangement uses TRBV28 and TRBJ2-7; TRBD2 might be the D (5 bases). V was clipped by 4 bases and J by 0 bases, with 10 bases between them. Germline assignment: CDR1 MDHEN and CDR2 SYDVKM. This CDR3 is built from 14 residues. The CDR3 reads CASSYGESSYEQYF. The CDR3 nucleotides read TGTGCCAGCAGTTACGGGGAGTCCTCCTACGAGCAGTACTTC.

The chain employs TRBV29-1 and TRBJ2-2; D gene uncertain. V shed 4 bases and J shed 1 base, with 4 bases lying between them. The CDR3 has 12 amino acids. Germline lookup yields CDR1 SQVTM and CDR2 ANQGSEA. The chain's CDR3 is CSVGGNTGELFF. The CDR3 bases are TGCAGCGTTGGTGGGAACACCGGGGAGCTGTTTTTT.

The J gene is TRBJ2-2, the V gene TRBV6-4; D is unclear. Germline V gene lookup returns CDR1 MRHNA and CDR2 SNTAGT. The V gene lost 0 bases and the J gene lost 6 bases, with 8 bases spanning the gap. CDR3 length equals 14 residues. The CDR3 region has the DNA TGTGCCAGCAGTGACTCGAGAGGAGCCGGGGAGCTGTTTTTT. This sequence encodes CASSDSRGAGELFF.

V usage is TRBV30 and J usage is TRBJ2-7; D not certain. This CDR3 is 13 amino acids long. V lost 0 bases to trimming and J lost 0 bases, with 6 bases between them. Germline CDR1 GTSNPN, CDR2 SVGIG (reference sequence). The chain's CDR3 is CAWSVLFSYEQYF. DNA of the CDR3: TGTGCCTGGAGTGTATTGTTCTCCTACGAGCAGTACTTC.

This clone was recorded once. The V gene is TRBV27, the J gene TRBJ2-7; D not resolved. Trimming left V 0 bases short and J 2 bases short, with 8 bases between. CDR1 and CDR2 from the germline V gene are MNHEY and SMNVEV (reference sequence). The CDR3 covers 14 residues. The CDR3 is CASSLSGAPYEQYF. DNA of the CDR3: TGTGCCAGCAGTTTATCTGGTGCCCCCTACGAGCAGTACTTC.

The chain links TRBV5-4 to TRBJ2-3; 8 nucleotides match TRBD2. The length of the CDR3 is 15 residues. The J segment lost 5 bases and the V segment lost 4 bases, leaving 9 bases of the junction unmatched. In germline, CDR1 is SGHNT, CDR2 YYREEE (reference sequence). The CDR3 region is CASSGPGGGLDTQYF. Written as DNA, the CDR3 is TGTGCCAGCAGCGGTCCCGGGGGGGGCCTAGATACGCAGTATTTT.

The chain joins TRBV5-1 to TRBJ2-7; 7 nucleotides match TRBD2. CDR1 is SGHRS and CDR2 is YFSETQ in the germline V gene. With 2 bases clipped from V and 3 bases from J, the junction kept 5 bases outside the gene matches. This CDR3 is 14 amino acids long. CDR3 sequence (DNA): TGCGCCAGCAGCTTTGGCGGGAGTAACTACGAGCAGTACTTC. This gives the protein CASSFGGSNYEQYF.

This rearrangement joins TRBV10-3 to TRBJ2-2; either TRBD1 or TRBD2 may fit D (6 bases each). The CDR3 covers 17 residues. Trimming pared 0 bases from V and 6 bases from J, leaving 17 bases between. Per the germline V gene, CDR1 is ENHRY and CDR2 is SYGVKD. The CDR3 sequence: CAISESFGGSQAGELFF. The CDR3 coding sequence is TGTGCCATCAGTGAGTCGTTCGGGGGCTCCCAAGCCGGGGAGCTGTTTTTT.

This chain joins TRBV27 and TRBJ2-3; D ambiguous. The CDR3 loop spans 13 amino acids. CDR1 and CDR2 (germline): MNHEY, SMNVEV (reference sequence). V dropped 3 bases and J dropped 6 bases, with 10 bases sitting between them. The CDR3 loop is CASSFGPTDTQYF. DNA for the CDR3: TGTGCCAGCAGTTTCGGTCCAACGGATACGCAGTATTTT.